The T cell receptor (beta chain) under discussion was sequenced for a study of Ad26.COV2.S vaccination and SARS-CoV-2 variants. Overall study context: Intramuscularly, Ad26.COV2.S was given either once or twice, 56 days apart.

Sample treatment: some 20 received Ad26.COV2.S at low or high dose, single or two shots; about 5 received placebo; per-sample allocation not given. Sampling occurred on day 63 after the first vaccine or placebo injection. Study results and caveats: Total T cell responses were possibly underestimated by TCR breadth and depth analyses.

The assay was immunoSEQ multiplex PCR, and TCRdb's table has in-frame clones only and misses some. The sample has over 400,000 clones, about 90% seen once; the top ten hold roughly 1.7%. A note on this clone: What it binds is not known.

This CDR3 region has 12 residues. Germline values: CDR1 SQVTM, CDR2 ANQGSEA. Trimming took 6 bases from V and 3 from J; bases not matched to a gene: 4. Sample: peripheral blood, taken in a trial of Ad26.COV2.S vaccine versus placebo. J is TRBJ1-2 and V is TRBV29-1; 7 bases match TRBD1. This TCR came from a person aged 18-65 years who received the Ad26.COV2.S COVID-19 vaccine or a placebo. This CDR3 is CSVLGGDYGYTF. In DNA form, the CDR3 reads TGCAGCGTGCTAGGGGGCGACTATGGCTACACCTTC.